A single sample is the source of the 31 T cell receptor beta chains below, sequenced in a study of shared clonotypes between healthy human individuals. This table comes from immunoSEQ multiplex PCR, and its TCRdb copy is limited to in-frame clones, with some not included. The data show millions of clones, with 85% to 95% seen just once and 0.13% held by the top ten. The specimen was naive CD4+ T cells sorted from blood. Regarding subset: CD45RA+ positively selected. Every receptor here comes from a young man in good health.

This clone was counted a single time. J is TRBJ2-7 and V is TRBV19; 10 nucleotides agree with TRBD2. Germline loops: CDR1 LNHDA, CDR2 SQIVND (reference sequence). CDR3 length: 15 amino acids. Trimming removed 4 bases from V and 1 base from J; junction bases left unmatched: 4. CDR3 protein: CASSKPSGRSYEQYF. The CDR3 DNA reads as TGTGCCAGTAGTAAGCCTAGCGGGAGATCCTACGAGCAGTACTTC.

The chain couples TRBV6-4 to TRBJ2-1; TRBD2 agrees at 8 bases. V shed 4 bases and J 10 bases; nucleotides not matched to a gene: 6. The CDR3 consists of 13 residues. Germline V CDR1 and CDR2: MRHNA, SNTAGT. The CDR3 DNA sequence: TGTGCCAGCAGTGTGGCGGGAGGAAGGGAGCAGTTCTTC. Amino acids: CASSVAGGREQFF.

The chain is built from TRBV9 and TRBJ1-1; D perhaps matches TRBD1 (5 bases). Trimming took off 1 base at V and 0 bases at J, with 19 bases between the two ends. Germline V CDR1 and CDR2: SGDLS, YYNGEE. The CDR3 length is 18 residues. CDR3 amino acids: CASSVTGHPKPLNTEAFF. The CDR3 nucleotides read TGTGCCAGCAGCGTAACCGGACACCCCAAGCCTTTGAACACTGAAGCTTTCTTT.

The V gene is TRBV18, the J gene TRBJ2-2, with D perhaps being TRBD1 or TRBD2 (5 bases each). Trimming left V 8 bases short and J 4 bases short, with 8 bases between. This CDR3 has 12 residues. Germline V gives CDR1 KGHSH, CDR2 LQKENI. Here the CDR3 DNA reads TGTGCCAGCCCAGGGAGCACCGGGGAGCTGTTTTTT. Translated: CASPGSTGELFF.

The J gene is TRBJ2-7, the V gene TRBV7-8; 8 nucleotides match TRBD1. From germline, CDR1 is SGHVS and CDR2 FQNEAQ. Trimming cost V 7 bases and J 1 base; bases outside gene matches: 6. The CDR3 length is 14 residues. The CDR3 is CASTRTGTSYEQYF. The CDR3 DNA sequence: TGTGCCAGCACGCGGACAGGGACATCCTACGAGCAGTACTTC.

The chain recombines TRBV5-1 with TRBJ2-7; TRBD1 might be the D (5 bases). The CDR3 has 14 residues. Between the trimmed V and J ends, which lost 4 bases and 1 base, there was a span of 12 bases. Germline V lookup: CDR1 SGHRS, CDR2 YFSETQ. CDR3 amino acids: CASSQTALSYEQYF. The CDR3 nucleotides read TGCGCCAGCAGCCAGACAGCTCTTTCCTACGAGCAGTACTTC.

This clone was seen once. This chain joins TRBV5-5 and TRBJ2-2, with unresolved D. This CDR3 has 14 residues. V was trimmed by 4 bases and J by 2 bases, leaving 9 bases between them. Germline-derived CDR1 and CDR2 are SGHKS and YYEKEE (reference sequence). The CDR3 protein is CASSRTGNTGELFF. For the CDR3, the DNA is TGTGCCAGCAGCCGGACGGGCAACACCGGGGAGCTGTTTTTT.

This rearrangement joins TRBV9 to TRBJ2-2; 11 bases agree with TRBD1. Germline CDR1 and CDR2: SGDLS and YYNGEE. There are 17 residues in the CDR3. V shed 0 bases, J shed 5 bases, and the junction held 6 bases outside the gene matches. In nucleotides, the CDR3 is TGTGCCAGCAGCGTAGTAGGGACAGGGGGTATTACCGGGGAGCTGTTTTTT. This sequence encodes CASSVVGTGGITGELFF. Full variable domain (outside the CDR3, taken from reference TRBV9 and TRBJ2-2): DSGVTQTPKHLITATGQRVTLRCSPRSGDLSVYWYQQSLDQGLQFLIQYYNGEERAKGNILERFSAQQFPDLHSELNLSSLELGDSALYFCASSVVGTGGITGELFFGEGSRLTVL.

The chain joins TRBV9 to TRBJ2-1; 10 bases align to TRBD1. Germline V CDR1 and CDR2: SGDLS, YYNGEE. Trimming removed 3 bases from V and 4 bases from J; junction bases left unmatched: 7. The CDR3 length is 16 residues. The CDR3 loop is CASSAYRDRGYNEQFF. CDR3 nucleotide sequence: TGTGCCAGCAGCGCCTACCGGGACAGGGGTTACAATGAGCAGTTCTTC.

The chain uses TRBV7-8 and TRBJ1-2, with D possibly TRBD1 on 6 matching bases. This CDR3 region has 15 residues. V dropped 5 bases and J dropped 8 bases, with 21 bases sitting between them. Germline loops: CDR1 SGHVS, CDR2 FQNEAQ. In nucleotides, the CDR3 is TGTGCCAGCAGCCCGCCGACTCTGGGGGGGCGAGGCTACACCTTC. Translated, it gives CASSPPTLGGRGYTF.

J is TRBJ1-1 and V is TRBV6-5; D remains ambiguous. CDR3 size: 13 residues. Trimming took off 6 bases at V and 0 bases at J, with 8 bases between the two ends. CDR1 and CDR2 (germline): MNHEY, SVGAGI. The CDR3 protein is CASRLIVNTEAFF. CDR3 nucleotides: TGTGCCAGCAGATTGATAGTGAACACTGAAGCTTTCTTT.

The J gene is TRBJ2-2, the V gene TRBV7-2; D possibly corresponds to TRBD2 (5 bases). V lost 7 bases and J lost 1, with 7 bases in between. Germline V gene sequence: CDR1 SGHTA, CDR2 FQGNSA. The CDR3 consists of 13 residues. This chain's CDR3 is CASKEGNTGELFF. The CDR3 region has the DNA TGTGCCAGCAAAGAGGGGAACACCGGGGAGCTGTTTTTT.

This chain joins TRBV12-5 and TRBJ2-5, with 13 nucleotides matching TRBD2. V lost 1 base, J lost 3 bases, and 5 bases stayed unmatched. The V gene's germline CDR1 is LGHNT and CDR2 FRNRAP. The CDR3 spans 17 residues. The CDR3 region has the DNA TGTGCTAGTGGTTTGGGATCCGGGACTAGCGGGAAAGAGACCCAGTACTTC. Translated, it gives CASGLGSGTSGKETQYF.

This sequence joins TRBV7-9 and TRBJ1-2, with a weak D call TRBD1 (5 bases). This CDR3 region has 13 residues. The germline V and J ends were trimmed by 5 bases and 3 bases, with 10 bases remaining between them. Germline CDR1 and CDR2: SEHNR and FQNEAQ (reference sequence). This CDR3 is CASSPEGHYGYTF. The CDR3 nucleotides are TGTGCCAGCAGCCCAGAGGGGCACTATGGCTACACCTTC.

CDR3 region: CASTQGAPNSPLHF. The CDR3 coding sequence is TGTGCCAGTACCCAGGGGGCGCCTAATTCACCCCTCCACTTT. The chain links TRBV10-3 to TRBJ1-6; 8 bases align to TRBD1. V shed 10 bases and J 6 bases; nucleotides not matched to a gene: 8. The CDR3 runs to 14 residues. CDR1 is ENHRY, CDR2 SYGVKD, per germline.

The chain has TRBV2 and TRBJ2-1; 8 bases match TRBD2. Trimming removed 3 bases from V and 4 bases from J; junction bases left unmatched: 14. Germline CDR1 is SNHLY and CDR2 is FYNNEI. The CDR3 has 18 amino acids. The CDR3 nucleotides read TGTGCCAGCAGTGAGCCGAGGACGGGGGGGAGCCGATACAATGAGCAGTTCTTC. This codes for CASSEPRTGGSRYNEQFF.

This chain links TRBV7-2 with TRBJ2-1; the D is unclear. Trimming stripped 7 bases from V and 5 bases from J, with 21 bases between. The CDR3 length is 16 residues. Germline CDR1 is SGHTA and CDR2 is FQGNSA. The CDR3 spells CASTSQAGGVDNEQFF. The CDR3, as DNA: TGTGCCAGCACCTCCCAGGCCGGTGGAGTCGACAATGAGCAGTTCTTC.

This clone was seen only once. In DNA, the CDR3 is TGTGCCGTCAGAGGGCTAGCGGGGGCCAATTCGAACACCGGGGAGCTGTTTTTT. Translated: CAVRGLAGANSNTGELFF. This rearrangement joins TRBV27 to TRBJ2-2; 10 bases are a match to TRBD2. V was clipped by 11 bases and J by 0 bases; unmatched bases: 15. Germline V CDR1 and CDR2: MNHEY, SMNVEV (reference sequence). This CDR3 contains 18 residues.

The chain employs TRBV12-5 and TRBJ1-5, with D maybe TRBD1 (6 bases). Germline values: CDR1 LGHNT, CDR2 FRNRAP. Trimming shortened V by 6 bases and J by 0 bases, and 18 bases separated the two germline ends. This CDR3 has 17 residues. CDR3 in DNA: TGTGCTAGTGGGGGACACGTGGCCGCGGGTAGCAATCAGCCCCAGCATTTT. It encodes CASGGHVAAGSNQPQHF.

The chain has TRBV30 and TRBJ2-6; 7 bases match TRBD1. V lost 2 bases, J lost 0 bases, and 4 bases stayed unmatched. This CDR3 spans 16 amino acids. The V gene's germline CDR1 is GTSNPN and CDR2 SVGIG (reference sequence). The CDR3 spells CAWSKTGFSGANVLTF. CDR3 DNA sequence: TGTGCCTGGAGTAAGACAGGGTTCTCTGGGGCCAACGTCCTGACTTTC.

The V gene is TRBV4-3, the J gene TRBJ2-2, with D possibly TRBD2 on 5 matching bases. CDR1 and CDR2 (germline): LGHNA, YSLEER. The CDR3 spans 16 residues. The V and J ends lost 0 bases and 7 bases respectively, with 15 bases between them. The CDR3 coding sequence is TGCGCCAGCAGCCAAGAAGCTACTAGTTCAATCGGGGAGCTGTTTTTT. Protein product: CASSQEATSSIGELFF.

V and J are TRBV6-1 and TRBJ1-1; D not certain. CDR3 length: 11 residues. V lost 6 bases, J lost 10 bases, and 12 bases lay in between. Germline V gene sequence: CDR1 MNHNS, CDR2 SASEGT. DNA for the CDR3: TGTGCCAGCAGCCAACATAGGAGAGCTTTCTTT. Amino acid sequence: CASSQHRRAFF.

The chain employs TRBV12-5 and TRBJ1-5; perhaps TRBD1 as D (6 bases). The V end was cut by 1 base, the J end by 2 bases, with 21 bases between. Germline values: CDR1 LGHNT, CDR2 FRNRAP. There are 19 residues in the CDR3. CDR3 sequence (DNA): TGTGCTAGTGGTTTGGCCCCCAAACAGGGTGTTGGGGGCAATCAGCCCCAGCATTTT. The encoded protein is CASGLAPKQGVGGNQPQHF.

The rearrangement joins TRBV10-1 to TRBJ2-7, with TRBD1 matching 7 bases. CDR1 and CDR2 from the germline V gene are WNHNN and SYGVQD (reference sequence). Trimming cost V 0 bases and J 10 bases; bases outside gene matches: 9. This CDR3 has 14 residues. CDR3 nucleotide sequence: TGCGCCAGCAGTGAGTCGAAAGGGGGCGGCGATCAGTACTTC. It specifies CASSESKGGGDQYF.

The CDR3 DNA follows: TGTGCCAGCAGCTTAAACAGCCTCTCTGGGGCCAACGTCCTGACTTTC. Residues: CASSLNSLSGANVLTF. The J gene is TRBJ2-6, the V gene TRBV5-4; no definite D call. CDR1 is SGHNT, CDR2 YYREEE, per germline (reference sequence). The CDR3 is 16 amino acids. V dropped 2 bases and J dropped 0 bases, with 9 bases sitting between them.

The chain carries TRBV4-1 and TRBJ1-5, with no clear D. The CDR3 is made up of 16 amino acids. CDR1 is MGHRA and CDR2 is YSYEKL in the germline V gene. V lost 0 bases, J lost 2 bases, and 11 bases lay in between. As DNA, the CDR3 is TGCGCCAGCAGCCAAGAGGGAGGGATCGGCAATCAGCCCCAGCATTTT. Protein sequence: CASSQEGGIGNQPQHF.

The rearrangement joins TRBV19 to TRBJ1-5; no definite D call. The CDR3 is 16 residues long. The germline V gene encodes CDR1 LNHDA and CDR2 SQIVND (reference sequence). V gave up 3 bases and J gave up 9 bases, with 21 bases separating them. The CDR3 coding sequence is TGTGCCAGTAGTATTATTGAAAGGGCCCCATATTCGCCCCAGCATTTT. As protein: CASSIIERAPYSPQHF.

The chain uses TRBV4-2 and TRBJ1-4; weak D call: TRBD1 (5 bases). The V gene's germline CDR1 is LGHNA and CDR2 YNFKEQ. The length of the CDR3 is 17 residues. V was trimmed by 0 bases and J by 0 bases, leaving 11 bases between them. CDR3: CASSQDEGRTTNEKLFF. The CDR3 region has the DNA TGTGCCAGCAGCCAAGACGAGGGGAGGACAACTAATGAAAAACTGTTTTTT.

The genes are TRBV5-1 and TRBJ2-1; D ambiguous. CDR1 SGHRS and CDR2 YFSETQ come from the germline V gene. The CDR3 consists of 12 residues. V shed 1 base and J shed 8 bases, with 7 bases lying between them. The CDR3 nucleotides read TGCGCCAGCAGCTTGCCGGATCATGAGCAGTTCTTC. It encodes CASSLPDHEQFF.

About this clone itself: Other DNA sequences in the sample encode the same CDR3. The chain employs TRBV10-3 and TRBJ2-3; 10 bases match TRBD2. From germline, CDR1 is ENHRY and CDR2 SYGVKD. The V and J ends lost 6 bases and 0 bases, in that order; junction bases with no gene match: 6. The CDR3 contains 16 residues. The CDR3 sequence: CAISRTSGSSTDTQYF. The CDR3 DNA reads TGTGCCATCAGCAGGACTAGCGGCTCTAGCACAGATACGCAGTATTTT.

J is TRBJ1-2 and V is TRBV4-1; D unresolved. The CDR3 loop spans 14 amino acids. Trimming shortened V by 4 bases and J by 2 bases, and 11 bases separated the two germline ends. Germline CDR1 reads MGHRA; CDR2 reads YSYEKL. CDR3 sequence (DNA): TGCGCCAGCAGCCCCGGGGATCAGAACTATGGCTACACCTTC. Its protein product is CASSPGDQNYGYTF.